The 25 T cell receptor beta chains given below trace back to one sample, sequenced in a study of OX40 agonist ivuxolimab in advanced cancers. The assay was immunoSEQ multiplex PCR, and TCRdb's table has in-frame clones only and misses some. The data show tens of thousands of clones, with roughly nine tenths seen just once and approximately 28% held by the top ten. The sequences come from CD4+ or CD8+ T cells sorted from blood, collected in a trial of the OX40 agonist ivuxolimab. The source of these receptors is an adult with an advanced solid tumor such as melanoma, head and neck, liver or kidney cancer.

The V and J genes are TRBV30 and TRBJ2-7; 9 positions agree with TRBD2. CDR1 GTSNPN and CDR2 SVGIG come from the germline V gene (reference sequence). The CDR3 contains 13 residues. V trimming: 4 bases; J trimming: 0 bases; junction bases outside the gene matches: 1. The DNA for the CDR3 is TGTGCCTGGACTAGCGGGGCCTCCTACGAGCAGTACTTC. Protein product: CAWTSGASYEQYF.

The chain joins TRBV13 to TRBJ1-3; possible D gene TRBD1, 5 bases. V lost 5 bases to trimming and J lost 4 bases, with 9 bases between them. CDR1 is PRHDT, CDR2 FYEKMQ, per germline (reference sequence). This CDR3 has 13 amino acids. The CDR3 loop is CASSRGEGNTIYF. CDR3 sequence (DNA): TGTGCCAGCAGCAGGGGAGAAGGAAACACCATATATTTT. The full variable domain, with the rest looked up from reference TRBV13 and TRBJ1-3, is AAGVIQSPRHLIKEKRETATLKCYPIPRHDTVYWYQQGPGQDPQFLISFYEKMQSDKGSIPDRFSAQQFSDYHSELNMSSLELGDSALYFCASSRGEGNTIYFGEGSWLTVV.

The J gene is TRBJ2-7, the V gene TRBV5-4, with D uncertain. The V gene's germline CDR1 is SGHNT and CDR2 YYREEE (reference sequence). Trimming shortened V by 0 bases and J by 2 bases, and 6 bases separated the two germline ends. This CDR3 spans 13 amino acids. CDR3 in DNA: TGTGCCAGCAGCTTGGGGGCCCCCTACGAGCAGTACTTC. Its translation: CASSLGAPYEQYF. Looking up the rest from reference TRBV5-4 and TRBJ2-7 gives the full variable domain: ETGVTQSPTHLIKTRGQQVTLRCSSQSGHNTVSWYQQALGQGPQFIFQYYREEENGRGNFPPRFSGLQFPNYSSELNVNALELDDSALYLCASSLGAPYEQYFGPGTRLTVT.

The chain employs TRBV10-2 and TRBJ2-7; D perhaps matches TRBD2 (5 bases). Germline CDR1 is WSHSY and CDR2 is SAAADI. This CDR3 has 14 residues. The V gene lost 2 bases and the J gene lost 5 bases, with 13 bases spanning the gap. CDR3 sequence: CASSEAPTRNEQYF. DNA of the CDR3: TGCGCCAGCAGTGAGGCCCCAACTAGGAACGAGCAGTACTTC.

V is TRBV11-3 and J is TRBJ2-7; 7 nucleotides match TRBD2. The CDR3 sequence is 14 residues long. Unmatched junction bases numbered 4, after V lost 5 bases and J lost 0 bases. CDR1 is SGHNT and CDR2 is YENEEA in the germline V gene. The CDR3, as DNA: TGTGCCAGCAGCCCTTGGACTAGCTCCTACGAGCAGTACTTC. Its protein product is CASSPWTSSYEQYF. The variable domain in full, with the rest retrieved from reference TRBV11-3 and TRBJ2-7, is EAGVVQSPRYKIIEKKQPVAFWCNPISGHNTLYWYLQNLGQGPELLIRYENEEAVDDSQLPKDRFSAERLKGVDSTLKIQPAELGDSAVYLCASSPWTSSYEQYFGPGTRLTVT.

The gene calls are TRBV15 and TRBJ2-5; 10 bases match TRBD1. CDR1 and CDR2 (germline): LNHNV, YYDKDF (reference sequence). The V gene end was trimmed by 5 bases and the J gene end by 2 bases; junction bases not matched to a gene: 5. The CDR3 has 15 amino acids. CDR3 DNA: TGTGCCACCAGCGAGGGGACAGGGGATCAAGAGACCCAGTACTTC. Its protein product is CATSEGTGDQETQYF.

Concerning this clone itself: Other DNA sequences in the sample encode the same CDR3. The rearrangement joins TRBV25-1 to TRBJ1-1; D call uncertain. Germline V CDR1 and CDR2: MGHDK, SYGVNS. This CDR3 has 14 residues. Trimming stripped 5 bases from V and 0 bases from J, with 10 bases between. The DNA for the CDR3 is TGTGCCAGCAGTCCCTTGGCGGTGAACACTGAAGCTTTCTTT. Its protein product is CASSPLAVNTEAFF. Full variable domain (missing parts from reference TRBV25-1 and TRBJ1-1): EADIYQTPRYLVIGTGKKITLECSQTMGHDKMYWYQQDPGMELHLIHYSYGVNSTEKGDLSSESTVSRIRTEHFPLTLESARPSHTSQYLCASSPLAVNTEAFFGQGTRLTVV.

The chain recombines TRBV7-9 with TRBJ2-6; perhaps TRBD2 as D (6 bases). This CDR3 comprises 15 residues. CDR1 and CDR2 (germline): SEHNR, FQNEAQ (reference sequence). Trimming cost V 7 bases and J 3 bases, with 13 bases left between them. The CDR3: CASTWRESGANVLTF. The CDR3 DNA reads as TGTGCCAGCACCTGGAGGGAGAGTGGGGCCAACGTCCTGACTTTC. Filled out from reference TRBV7-9 and TRBJ2-6, the complete variable domain reads DTGVSQNPRHKITKRGQNVTFRCDPISEHNRLYWYRQTLGQGPEFLTYFQNEAQLEKSRLLSDRFSAERPKGSFSTLEIQRTEQGDSAMYLCASTWRESGANVLTFGAGSRLTVL.

The rearrangement joins TRBV11-3 to TRBJ2-5; no clear D gene. Trimming took 5 bases from V and 2 from J, leaving 18 bases between them. Per germline, CDR1 SGHNT and CDR2 YENEEA. This CDR3 has 16 amino acids. In DNA, the CDR3 is TGTGCCAGCAGCCCCCCCGAAGGTGGCGAACAAGAGACCCAGTACTTC. Translation gives CASSPPEGGEQETQYF.

V and J are TRBV13 and TRBJ2-7; D call uncertain. Germline CDR1 is PRHDT and CDR2 is FYEKMQ (reference sequence). The CDR3 is made up of 11 amino acids. The V end lost 4 bases, the J end lost 5 bases, and 6 bases lay between the germline ends. CDR3 residues: CASSSSDEQYF. The CDR3 DNA reads as TGTGCCAGCAGCTCGTCCGACGAGCAGTACTTC. Combining the CDR3 with reference TRBV13 and TRBJ2-7 gives the whole variable domain AAGVIQSPRHLIKEKRETATLKCYPIPRHDTVYWYQQGPGQDPQFLISFYEKMQSDKGSIPDRFSAQQFSDYHSELNMSSLELGDSALYFCASSSSDEQYFGPGTRLTVT.

This clone showed up just once. This sequence joins TRBV6-6 and TRBJ2-7; 8 bases align to TRBD1. V lost 10 bases to trimming and J lost 3 bases; unmatched junction nucleotides: 2. The CDR3 covers 11 residues. Per the germline V gene, CDR1 is MNHNY and CDR2 is SVGAGI (reference sequence). The CDR3 is CATGTGYEQYF. The CDR3 DNA sequence: TGTGCCACCGGGACAGGCTACGAGCAGTACTTC.

As to this clone: The junction does not match germline at one end; this may be a read error. The chain has TRBV7-7 and TRBJ2-1; TRBD2 agrees at 13 bases. The CDR3 consists of 15 residues. From germline, CDR1 is SSHAT and CDR2 FNYEAQ (reference sequence). The CDR3 DNA sequence: TGTGCTAGCAGCCGACGGACTAGCGGGAGAGATGAGCAGTTCTTC. It translates to CASSRRTSGRDEQFF.

The V call is TRBV7-2, the J call TRBJ1-2; TRBD1 might be the D (6 bases). The germline V and J ends were trimmed by 1 base and 0 bases, with 18 bases remaining between them. CDR1 and CDR2 (germline): SGHTA, FQGNSA. This CDR3 is built from 18 residues. The CDR3 here is CASSLGRETGESNYGYTF. The CDR3 DNA sequence: TGTGCCAGCAGCTTAGGACGAGAGACAGGCGAATCTAACTATGGCTACACCTTC.

V usage is TRBV2 and J usage is TRBJ2-1; D possibly corresponds to TRBD2 (5 bases). This CDR3 region has 15 residues. Trimming pared 4 bases from V and 6 bases from J, leaving 16 bases between. Germline CDR1 is SNHLY and CDR2 is FYNNEI. Written as DNA, the CDR3 is TGTGCCAGCAGTGGAGATGGGAGATTAGTCAATGAGCAGTTCTTC. Translated: CASSGDGRLVNEQFF.

The chain uses TRBV10-2 and TRBJ2-7; TRBD2 aligns across 7 bases. Germline trimming cut 8 bases from V and 7 bases from J; bases unmatched to any gene: 8. Looked up from germline, CDR1 is WSHSY and CDR2 is SAAADI. The CDR3 runs to 12 residues. Here the CDR3 reads CASWGGFWEQYF. The CDR3 DNA reads TGCGCCAGCTGGGGGGGATTTTGGGAGCAGTACTTC.

This sequence joins TRBV25-1 and TRBJ2-7, with a tentative D call TRBD2 (6 bases). V lost 6 bases and J 5 bases, leaving 17 bases between the germline ends. The germline V gene has CDR1 MGHDK and CDR2 SYGVNS. The CDR3 has 14 amino acids. The CDR3 sequence: CASRLPGGINEQYF. CDR3 DNA: TGTGCCAGCAGACTCCCCGGGGGAATCAACGAGCAGTACTTC.

Only one count was recorded for this clone. V is TRBV27 and J is TRBJ2-3; no definite D call. Trimming pared 4 bases from V and 0 bases from J, leaving 14 bases between. CDR3 length: 16 amino acids. Looked up from germline, CDR1 is MNHEY and CDR2 is SMNVEV (reference sequence). For the CDR3, the DNA is TGTGCCAGCAGTTCCCTGACGGCGACCAGCACAGATACGCAGTATTTT. The encoded protein is CASSSLTATSTDTQYF.

The chain combines TRBV21-1 with TRBJ1-3; the D call in the table, TRBD1, was not verified against the DNA. TRBV21-1 is flagged as a pseudogene. This CDR3 region has 15 residues. This CDR3 is CANPWGQGRGDTIYF. The CDR3 DNA follows: TGTGCCAACCCTTGGGGGCAGGGGCGAGGGGACACCATATATTTT.

This rearrangement joins TRBV19 to TRBJ1-1; 8 positions agree with TRBD1. The CDR3 is made up of 13 amino acids. Trimming cost V 9 bases and J 4 bases; bases outside gene matches: 7. Germline lookup yields CDR1 LNHDA and CDR2 SQIVND (reference sequence). The DNA of the CDR3 is TGTGCCAGCCGCGACAGGGGAGTCACTGAAGCTTTCTTT. Protein: CASRDRGVTEAFF.

This chain links TRBV28 with TRBJ1-4; weak D call: TRBD1 (5 bases). Trimming left V 4 bases short and J 3 bases short, with 18 bases between. The CDR3 extends over 17 amino acids. Per the germline V gene, CDR1 is MDHEN and CDR2 is SYDVKM. The CDR3 is CASSSLAKGHSNEKLFF. The CDR3 DNA reads TGTGCCAGCAGTTCCCTCGCGAAAGGACATTCTAATGAAAAACTGTTTTTT. The full variable domain, in which reference TRBV28 and TRBJ1-4 provide the parts outside the CDR3, is DVKVTQSSRYLVKRTGEKVFLECVQDMDHENMFWYRQDPGLGLRLIYFSYDVKMKEKGDIPEGYSVSREKKERFSLILESASTNQTSMYLCASSSLAKGHSNEKLFFGSGTQLSVL.

Only a few counts were recorded for this clone. This chain joins TRBV27 and TRBJ2-7; 7 bases match TRBD2. The J segment lost 7 bases and the V segment lost 6 bases, leaving 6 bases of the junction unmatched. The CDR3 is 12 amino acids. Germline values: CDR1 MNHEY, CDR2 SMNVEV (reference sequence). CDR3 sequence reads: CASRRGVVEQYF. CDR3 DNA: TGTGCCAGCAGACGGGGGGTGGTTGAGCAGTACTTC.

The CDR3 DNA reads as TGTGCCAGCAGCCCCCGGGACTCGAGAACCTACGAGCAGTACTTC. Translation: CASSPRDSRTYEQYF. The chain joins TRBV7-6 to TRBJ2-7; possible D gene TRBD2, 6 bases. The germline V gene has CDR1 SGHVS and CDR2 FNYEAQ. The CDR3 has 15 amino acids. Trimming cost V 5 bases and J 2 bases, with 16 bases left between them. Full variable domain (outside the CDR3, taken from reference TRBV7-6 and TRBJ2-7): GAGVSQSPRYKVTKRGQDVALRCDPISGHVSLYWYRQALGQGPEFLTYFNYEAQQDKSGLPNDRFSAERPEGSISTLTIQRTEQRDSAMYRCASSPRDSRTYEQYFGPGTRLTVT.

This sequence joins TRBV28 and TRBJ1-6; 8 positions match TRBD1. CDR1 and CDR2 (germline): MDHEN, SYDVKM. This CDR3 spans 16 amino acids. V shed 5 bases, J shed 7 bases, and the junction held 10 bases outside the gene matches. The CDR3 bases are TGTGCCAGCAGTCAAAGGGGGGACAGGTTGAATTCACCCCTCCACTTT. Translation: CASSQRGDRLNSPLHF.

The V gene is TRBV10-3, the J gene TRBJ2-3, with D unresolved. CDR1 is ENHRY and CDR2 is SYGVKD in the germline V gene. Trimming pared 0 bases from V and 1 base from J, leaving 14 bases between. This CDR3 spans 17 amino acids. The CDR3 region has the DNA TGTGCCATCAGTGAGTCTTCGGCCAGCCTGGGCACAGATACGCAGTATTTT. Its translation: CAISESSASLGTDTQYF.

The chain is built from TRBV28 and TRBJ1-1, with D possibly matching TRBD1 (6 bases). Germline CDR1 reads MDHEN; CDR2 reads SYDVKM. The CDR3 is 14 residues long. With 2 bases removed from V and 1 base from J, the gap between germline ends came to 8 bases. The CDR3 spells CASSLSRGNTEAFF. The CDR3 DNA is TGTGCCAGCAGTTTAAGCAGGGGGAACACTGAAGCTTTCTTT.